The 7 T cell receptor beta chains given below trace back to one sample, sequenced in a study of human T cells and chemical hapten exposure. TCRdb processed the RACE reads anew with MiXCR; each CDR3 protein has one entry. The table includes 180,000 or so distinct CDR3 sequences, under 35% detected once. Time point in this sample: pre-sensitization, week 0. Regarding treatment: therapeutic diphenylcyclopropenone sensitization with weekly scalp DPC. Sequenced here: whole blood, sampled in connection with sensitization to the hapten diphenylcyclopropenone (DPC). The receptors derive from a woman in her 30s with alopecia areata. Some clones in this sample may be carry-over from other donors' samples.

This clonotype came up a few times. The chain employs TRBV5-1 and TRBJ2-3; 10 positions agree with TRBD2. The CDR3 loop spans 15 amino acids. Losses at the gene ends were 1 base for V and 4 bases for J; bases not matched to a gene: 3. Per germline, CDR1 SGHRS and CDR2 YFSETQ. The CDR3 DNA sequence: TGCGCCAGCAGCTTGAGTACTAGCGGGGCAGATACGCAGTATTTT. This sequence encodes CASSLSTSGADTQYF.

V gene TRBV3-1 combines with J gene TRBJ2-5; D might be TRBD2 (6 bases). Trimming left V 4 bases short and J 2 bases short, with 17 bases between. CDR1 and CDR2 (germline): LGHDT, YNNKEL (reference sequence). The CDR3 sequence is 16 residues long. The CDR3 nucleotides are TGTGCCAGCAGCCGAGCCGGGACGGGGAGGCAAGAGACCCAGTACTTC. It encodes CASSRAGTGRQETQYF.

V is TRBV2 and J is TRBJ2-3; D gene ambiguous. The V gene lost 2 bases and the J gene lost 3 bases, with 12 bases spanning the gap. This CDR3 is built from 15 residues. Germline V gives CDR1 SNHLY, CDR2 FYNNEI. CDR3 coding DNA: TGTGCCAGCAGTGAATCCCAAAGGGTTACAGATACGCAGTATTTT. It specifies CASSESQRVTDTQYF. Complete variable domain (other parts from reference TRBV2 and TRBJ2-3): EPEVTQTPSHQVTQMGQEVILRCVPISNHLYFYWYRQILGQKVEFLVSFYNNEISEKSEIFDDQFSVERPDGSNFTLKIRSTKLEDSAMYFCASSESQRVTDTQYFGPGTRLTVL.

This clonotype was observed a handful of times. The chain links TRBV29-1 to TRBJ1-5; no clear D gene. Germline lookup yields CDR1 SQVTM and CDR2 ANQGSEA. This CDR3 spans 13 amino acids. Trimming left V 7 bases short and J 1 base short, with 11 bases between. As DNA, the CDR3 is TGCAGCGCAGAGTATGAAAGCAATCAGCCCCAGCATTTT. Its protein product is CSAEYESNQPQHF.

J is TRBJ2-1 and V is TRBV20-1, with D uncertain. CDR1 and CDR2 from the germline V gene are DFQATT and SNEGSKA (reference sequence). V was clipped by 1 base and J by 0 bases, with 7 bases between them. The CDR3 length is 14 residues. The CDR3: CSARAGTSYNEQFF. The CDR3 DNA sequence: TGCAGTGCTAGAGCGGGTACCTCCTACAATGAGCAGTTCTTC.

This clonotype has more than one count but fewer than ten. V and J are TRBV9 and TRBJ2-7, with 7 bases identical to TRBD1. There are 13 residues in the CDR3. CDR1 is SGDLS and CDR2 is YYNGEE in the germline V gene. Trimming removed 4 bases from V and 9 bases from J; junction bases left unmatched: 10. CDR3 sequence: CASSPSGQVVQYF. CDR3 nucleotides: TGTGCCAGCAGCCCCTCAGGACAGGTTGTGCAGTACTTC.

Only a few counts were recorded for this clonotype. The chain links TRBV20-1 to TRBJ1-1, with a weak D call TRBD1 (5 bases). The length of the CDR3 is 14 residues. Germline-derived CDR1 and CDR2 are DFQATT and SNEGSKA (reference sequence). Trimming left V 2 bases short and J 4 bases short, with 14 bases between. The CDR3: CSARPDNGGTEAFF. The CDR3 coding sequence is TGCAGTGCTAGACCGGACAACGGGGGCACTGAAGCTTTCTTT.